This TCR beta chain was obtained from a study of cytomegalovirus exposure and HLA in healthy donors. Study-wide context: There were about 85 million unique TCRs (from HLA-typed donors) in an early data release.

Germline V gene data show CDR1 as SGHNT and CDR2 as YENEEA. The CDR3 covers 13 residues. V gave up 3 bases and J gave up 6 bases; unmatched junction bases: 0. The study's findings and limits: The authors listed around 150 TCR beta chains as cytomegalovirus-associated. A further, later analysis showed that HLA-associated TCR beta chains (compared with equally common others) were more clonally expanded. For most subjects, TCR beta sequences were reported to predict HLA-A and HLA-B alleles with accuracy.

The primer mix had 60 Vbeta and 13 Jbeta primers. The table came from immunoSEQ multiplex PCR; TCRdb's copy has only in-frame clones and leaves some out. Of 200,000 to 300,000 clones listed, approximately 85% are singletons. Turning to this clone: Its antigen is unidentified.

The source is a girl aged 2 to 9 in good health and CMV-seronegative. The rearrangement uses TRBV11-3 and TRBJ2-1; 9 nucleotides match TRBD1. Input material: PBMCs. The CDR3 loop is CASSLDRGNEQFF. CDR3 DNA: TGTGCCAGCAGCTTGGACAGGGGCAATGAGCAGTTCTTC.